These T cell receptor beta chains were read from a single sample in a study of regulatory T cells in long-lasting Graves disease. One entry per CDR3 protein results from TCRdb running MiXCR on the multiplex PCR reads. The sample lists about 470,000 distinct CDR3 sequences; around 21% were seen once. The sample consisted of peripheral blood mononuclear cells (PBMCs), taken when the disease was refractory, from a patient treated with antithyroid drugs. The receptors come from a female donor with Graves disease. The CDR3 runs from the conserved cysteine through the conserved F or W. Each record gives: V gene, clone size, D gene, J gene, CDR3 protein, CDR3 DNA. A D gene is named only where the DNA matches it firmly. Only part of the rows carry a size: once, few, many, or a class if the clone is expanded.

TRBV7-8	few	TRBD1	TRBJ2-7	CASSRNRDRKRYEQYF	TGTGCCAGCAGCAGGAACCGGGACAGGAAACGCTACGAGCAGTACTTC
TRBV6-5	many	-	TRBJ2-5	CASSYAEGAIQETQYF	TGTGCCAGCAGTTACGCGGAAGGGGCCATACAAGAGACCCAGTACTTC
TRBV7-2	many	TRBD2	TRBJ2-7	CASSFRRLAGGSEQYF	TGTGCCAGCAGCTTTAGGAGACTAGCGGGAGGTAGCGAGCAGTACTTC
TRBV20-1	few	TRBD2	TRBJ2-7	CSARGSGPGEGAKTYEQYF	TGCAGTGCTAGAGGATCTGGGCCGGGGGAGGGCGCCAAAACCTACGAGCAGTACTTC
TRBV20-1	many	-	TRBJ1-4	CSATGGTTNEKLFF	TGCAGTGCTACGGGGGGGACGACTAATGAAAAACTGTTTTTT
TRBV6-1	-	-	TRBJ1-3	CASSELPFSGNTIYF	TGTGCCAGCAGTGAACTGCCTTTCTCTGGAAACACCATATATTTT
TRBV20-1	many	-	TRBJ2-5	CSARAGPSRTQYF	TGCAGTGCTAGAGCCGGCCCGAGTAGGACCCAGTACTTC
TRBV28	once	-	TRBJ2-7	CASSPYTRYEQYF	TGTGCCAGCAGTCCCTACACCCGCTACGAGCAGTACTTC
TRBV28	many	TRBD1	TRBJ1-1	CASSSRRTGLNTEAFF	TGTGCCAGCAGTTCTCGTCGGACAGGTTTGAACACTGAAGCTTTCTTT
TRBV9	-	TRBD2	TRBJ2-2	CASSVPMAGAHTGELFF	TGTGCCAGCAGCGTTCCTATGGCGGGAGCTCACACCGGGGAGCTGTTTTTT
TRBV9	few	-	TRBJ1-4	CASSRSGTNEKLFF	TGTGCCAGCAGCCGCAGTGGAACTAATGAAAAACTGTTTTTT
TRBV2	many	TRBD1	TRBJ1-5	CASSHRGHQPQHF	TGTGCCAGCAGCCACAGGGGGCACCAGCCCCAGCATTTT
TRBV20-1	-	TRBD1	TRBJ1-2	CSARLPEGARYGYTF	TGCAGTGCTAGGCTCCCTGAGGGGGCCCGCTATGGCTACACCTTC
TRBV6-9	few	TRBD1	TRBJ1-1	CASSYSNHDRGAEAFF	TGTGCCAGCAGTTATTCAAATCACGACAGGGGGGCTGAAGCTTTCTTT
TRBV5-1	-	-	TRBJ2-2	CASSLRQGITGELFF	TGCGCCAGCAGCTTGAGGCAGGGAATCACCGGGGAGCTGTTTTTT
TRBV6-2/TRBV6-3	-	TRBD2	TRBJ2-1	CASSYFPGGNNEQFF	TGTGCCAGCAGTTACTTTCCGGGAGGCAACAATGAGCAGTTCTTC
TRBV5-1	-	-	TRBJ2-2	CASSFQIQGGTGELFF	TGCGCCAGCAGCTTTCAGATCCAGGGGGGCACCGGGGAGCTGTTTTTT
TRBV30	few	-	TRBJ1-4	CAWSRSGVRGSTNEKLFF	TGTGCCTGGAGTCGATCAGGGGTCCGTGGATCAACTAATGAAAAACTGTTTTTT
TRBV4-1	few	-	TRBJ2-7	CASSQPGGELYEQYF	TGCGCCAGCAGCCAACCGGGCGGAGAATTATACGAGCAGTACTTC
TRBV7-2	many	-	TRBJ2-7	CASSLATDSRQYF	TGTGCCAGCAGCTTAGCAACGGATTCCCGGCAGTACTTC
TRBV30	-	TRBD2	TRBJ2-7	CAWIGIAGVYEQYF	TGTGCCTGGATTGGTATAGCGGGCGTCTACGAGCAGTACTTC
TRBV20-1	-	TRBD2	TRBJ2-5	CSARTSGSSETQYF	TGCAGTGCCCGGACTAGCGGGAGCTCAGAGACCCAGTACTTC
TRBV5-1	-	-	TRBJ2-1	CASSLLLGSEEQFF	TGCGCCAGCAGCTTGCTGCTAGGCAGTGAAGAGCAGTTCTTC
TRBV7-2	many	TRBD1	TRBJ1-1	CASSPKGTGGIGTEAFF	TGTGCCAGCAGCCCAAAGGGGACAGGGGGCATTGGCACTGAAGCTTTCTTT
TRBV12-3/TRBV12-4	-	-	TRBJ1-1	CASSFRWTEAFF	TGTGCCAGCAGTTTCCGGTGGACTGAAGCTTTCTTT
TRBV2	many	TRBD1	TRBJ2-7	CASSGDRLSYEQYF	TGTGCCAGCAGTGGGGACAGGCTCTCCTACGAGCAGTACTTC
TRBV4-1	few	TRBD1	TRBJ1-1	CASSHVRGQGVNEAFF	TGCGCCAGCAGCCATGTACGAGGACAGGGCGTCAATGAAGCTTTCTTT
TRBV28	many	-	TRBJ1-2	CASSPSHSGYTF	TGTGCCAGCAGTCCCTCCCATAGTGGCTACACCTTC
TRBV6-1	-	TRBD1	TRBJ2-2	CASAGQGATGELFF	TGTGCCAGCGCGGGACAGGGAGCCACCGGGGAGCTGTTTTTT
TRBV5-5	once	TRBD2	TRBJ2-7	CASSRSGRPDYEQYF	TGTGCCAGCAGCCGTAGCGGGAGGCCCGACTACGAGCAGTACTTC
TRBV28	-	-	TRBJ2-7	CASGGGAGAFDEQYF	TGTGCCAGCGGGGGGGGGGCGGGTGCCTTTGACGAGCAGTACTTC
TRBV30	-	-	TRBJ2-7	CAWTLGLTTGEQYF	TGTGCCTGGACACTTGGACTCACGACGGGGGAGCAGTACTTC
TRBV7-9	many	-	TRBJ2-5	CASSSHPRTPQETQYF	TGTGCCAGCAGCTCCCACCCCCGGACTCCGCAAGAGACCCAGTACTTC
TRBV6-1	few	TRBD1	TRBJ1-1	CASTGTELMNTEAFF	TGTGCCAGCACCGGGACAGAGTTAATGAACACTGAAGCTTTCTTT
TRBV19	few	-	TRBJ1-1	CASTADFLNTEAFF	TGTGCCAGTACCGCGGACTTTCTGAACACTGAAGCTTTCTTT
TRBV27	many	-	TRBJ2-7	CASSLGSGLSYEQYF	TGTGCCAGCAGTTTGGGTAGCGGCCTTTCCTACGAGCAGTACTTC
TRBV18	few	-	TRBJ1-1	CASSPGDTFLNTEAFF	TGTGCCAGCTCACCGGGGGACACCTTTTTGAACACTGAAGCTTTCTTT
TRBV4-1	-	TRBD1	TRBJ1-2	CASSLGTGGIYGYTF	TGCGCCAGCAGCCTCGGGACAGGGGGGATCTATGGCTACACCTTC
TRBV18	-	-	TRBJ2-2	CASSPPGRFTGELFF	TGTGCCAGCTCACCACCCGGCAGGTTCACCGGGGAGCTGTTTTTT
TRBV28	few	TRBD2	TRBJ2-4	CASSSPTSGADLAKNIQYF	TGTGCCAGCAGTTCACCTACTAGCGGGGCTGACTTAGCCAAAAACATTCAGTACTTC
TRBV7-9	few	-	TRBJ2-1	CASSLAEFLYEQFF	TGTGCCAGCAGCTTAGCGGAGTTCCTCTATGAGCAGTTCTTC
TRBV19	-	-	TRBJ1-1	CASSIGGVNTEAFF	TGTGCCAGTAGTATTGGTGGAGTGAACACTGAAGCTTTCTTT
TRBV6-5	many	-	TRBJ2-2	CASSYGLRGARGTGELFF	TGTGCCAGCAGTTACGGTCTTAGGGGTGCAAGGGGCACCGGGGAGCTGTTTTTT
TRBV12-3/TRBV12-4	few	-	TRBJ2-7	CASSLLGIEQYF	TGTGCCAGCAGTTTATTAGGAATCGAGCAGTACTTC
TRBV6-1	many	TRBD1	TRBJ2-7	CASSNRGTYEQYF	TGTGCCAGCAGCAACAGGGGAACCTACGAGCAGTACTTC
TRBV11-2	-	-	TRBJ2-3	CASSSLPFTTDTQYF	TGTGCCAGCAGCTCCCTCCCGTTTACCACAGATACGCAGTATTTT
TRBV5-1	many	-	TRBJ2-7	CASSLTGIYEQYF	TGTGCCAGCAGCCTCACAGGGATCTACGAGCAGTACTTC
TRBV27	-	-	TRBJ2-7	CASSLYGGGAYYEQYF	TGTGCCAGCAGTTTATACGGTGGAGGGGCCTACTACGAGCAGTACTTC